This TCR beta chain appears in the sequencing data of a study of human T cells and chemical hapten exposure. Overall study context: Per-sample TCR yield variability stemmed mainly from small pooled library volume differences.

Within the library, unique molecular identifiers were attached to each individual cDNA molecule. TCRdb analysed the RACE reads with MiXCR anew, one entry per CDR3 protein. The sample consists of 130,000 or so distinct CDR3 sequences, approximately 9.5% of them appearing once. The time point: healthy volunteer bleed at 2 weeks. RNA extraction used unfractionated whole blood as the source of total RNA. Trimming at V came to 0 bases and at J to 7 bases, leaving 0 bases not matched to a gene. CDR1 and CDR2 (germline): MNHEY, SVGAGI. This CDR3 has 16 residues. This clonotype was counted between two and nine times.

Sequenced sample: whole blood. The clonotype was recovered from a male donor in good health. Some clones in this sample may be carry-over from other donors' samples. The chain joins TRBV6-5 to TRBJ2-1; TRBD2 aligns across 16 bases. Here the CDR3 DNA reads TGTGCCAGCAGTTACTCGGGACTAGCGGGAGGGAATGAGCAGTTCTTC. This sequence encodes CASSYSGLAGGNEQFF.